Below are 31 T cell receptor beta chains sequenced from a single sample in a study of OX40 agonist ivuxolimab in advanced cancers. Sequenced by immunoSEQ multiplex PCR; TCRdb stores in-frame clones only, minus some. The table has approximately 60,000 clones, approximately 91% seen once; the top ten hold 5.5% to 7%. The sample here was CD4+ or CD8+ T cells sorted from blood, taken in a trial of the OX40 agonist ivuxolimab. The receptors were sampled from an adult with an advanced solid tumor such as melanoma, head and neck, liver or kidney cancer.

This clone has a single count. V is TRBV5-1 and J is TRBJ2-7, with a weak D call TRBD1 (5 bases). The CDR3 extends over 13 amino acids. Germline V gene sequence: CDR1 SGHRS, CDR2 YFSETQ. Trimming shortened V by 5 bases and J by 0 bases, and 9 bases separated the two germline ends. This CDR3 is CASRETVSYEQYF. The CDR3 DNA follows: TGCGCCAGCAGGGAGACAGTCTCCTACGAGCAGTACTTC.

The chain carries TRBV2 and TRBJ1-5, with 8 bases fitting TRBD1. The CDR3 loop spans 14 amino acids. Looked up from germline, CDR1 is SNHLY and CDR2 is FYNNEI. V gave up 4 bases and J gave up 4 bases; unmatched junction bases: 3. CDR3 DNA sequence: TGTGCCAGCAGTGGGACAGGGTGGAATCAGCCCCAGCATTTT. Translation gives CASSGTGWNQPQHF.

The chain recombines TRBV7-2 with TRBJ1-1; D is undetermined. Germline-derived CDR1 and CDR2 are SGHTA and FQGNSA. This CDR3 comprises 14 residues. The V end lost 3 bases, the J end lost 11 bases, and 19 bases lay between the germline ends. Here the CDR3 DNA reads TGTGCCAGCAGCTTGCCAACCAGCCCCAAAAGGGCTTTCTTT. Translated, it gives CASSLPTSPKRAFF.

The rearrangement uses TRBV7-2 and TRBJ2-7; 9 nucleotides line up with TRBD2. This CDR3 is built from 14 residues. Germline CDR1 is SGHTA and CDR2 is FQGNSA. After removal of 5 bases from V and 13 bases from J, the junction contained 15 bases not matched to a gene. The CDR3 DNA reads TGTGCCAGCAGCCCACATATAGCGGGAGTATTGGTATACTTC. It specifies CASSPHIAGVLVYF.

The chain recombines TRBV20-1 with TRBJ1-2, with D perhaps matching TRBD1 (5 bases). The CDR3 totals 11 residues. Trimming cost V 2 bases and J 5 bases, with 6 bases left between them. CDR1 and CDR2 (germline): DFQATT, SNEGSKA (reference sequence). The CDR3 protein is CSARSGYGYTF. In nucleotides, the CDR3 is TGCAGTGCTAGATCAGGGTATGGCTACACCTTC.

CDR3 in amino acids: CASSLGYRASGTEAFF. In DNA form, the CDR3 reads TGCGCCAGCAGCTTAGGGTACAGGGCGTCCGGGACTGAAGCTTTCTTT. The chain combines TRBV5-1 with TRBJ1-1; a weak D match, TRBD1 (6 bases). The V gene's germline CDR1 is SGHRS and CDR2 YFSETQ. The CDR3 covers 16 residues. Trimming took 2 bases from V and 5 from J, leaving 19 bases between them. Filled out from reference TRBV5-1 and TRBJ1-1, the complete variable domain reads KAGVTQTPRYLIKTRGQQVTLSCSPISGHRSVSWYQQTPGQGLQFLFEYFSETQRNKGNFPGRFSGRQFSNSRSEMNVSTLELGDSALYLCASSLGYRASGTEAFFGQGTRLTVV.

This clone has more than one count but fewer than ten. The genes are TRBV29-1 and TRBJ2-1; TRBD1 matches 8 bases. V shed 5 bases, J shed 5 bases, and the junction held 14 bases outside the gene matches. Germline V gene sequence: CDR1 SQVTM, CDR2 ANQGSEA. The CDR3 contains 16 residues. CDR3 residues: CSVSRGRTGTDNEQFF. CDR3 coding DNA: TGCAGCGTTTCGCGCGGACGGACAGGGACCGACAATGAGCAGTTCTTC.

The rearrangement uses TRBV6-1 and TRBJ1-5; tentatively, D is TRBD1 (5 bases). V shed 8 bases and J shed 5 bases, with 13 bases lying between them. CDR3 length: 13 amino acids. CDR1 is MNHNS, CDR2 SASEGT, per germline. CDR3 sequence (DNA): TGTGCCAGCGCGGGGACGGTAGATCAGCCCCAGCATTTT. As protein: CASAGTVDQPQHF.

In nucleotides, the CDR3 is TGTGCCACTATCGAGACTAGCAACCACGAGCAGTACTTC. Translation: CATIETSNHEQYF. The chain uses TRBV2 and TRBJ2-7, with 7 nucleotides matching TRBD2. CDR1 is SNHLY and CDR2 is FYNNEI in the germline V gene. The CDR3 is 13 residues long. With 10 bases clipped from V and 5 bases from J, the junction kept 11 bases outside the gene matches.

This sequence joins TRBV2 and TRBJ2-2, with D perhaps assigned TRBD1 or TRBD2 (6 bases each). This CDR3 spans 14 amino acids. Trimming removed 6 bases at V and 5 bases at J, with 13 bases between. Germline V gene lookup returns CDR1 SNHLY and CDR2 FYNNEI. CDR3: CASRTRGRTGELFF. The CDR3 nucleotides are TGTGCCAGCAGGACTAGGGGGAGGACCGGGGAGCTGTTTTTT. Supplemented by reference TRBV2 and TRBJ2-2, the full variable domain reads EPEVTQTPSHQVTQMGQEVILRCVPISNHLYFYWYRQILGQKVEFLVSFYNNEISEKSEIFDDQFSVERPDGSNFTLKIRSTKLEDSAMYFCASRTRGRTGELFFGEGSRLTVL.

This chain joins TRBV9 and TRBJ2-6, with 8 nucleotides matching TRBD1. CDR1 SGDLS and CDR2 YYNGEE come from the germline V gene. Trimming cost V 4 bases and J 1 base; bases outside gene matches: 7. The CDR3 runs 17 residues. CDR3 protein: CASSLFRQGSGANVLTF. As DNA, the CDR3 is TGTGCCAGCAGCCTTTTTCGACAGGGGTCTGGGGCCAACGTCCTGACTTTC.

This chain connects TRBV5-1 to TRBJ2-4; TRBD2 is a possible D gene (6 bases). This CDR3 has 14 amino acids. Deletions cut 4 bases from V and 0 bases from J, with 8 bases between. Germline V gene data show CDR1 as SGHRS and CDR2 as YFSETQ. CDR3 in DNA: TGCGCCAGCAGCGGGGGACTAGCCAAAAACATTCAGTACTTC. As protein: CASSGGLAKNIQYF.

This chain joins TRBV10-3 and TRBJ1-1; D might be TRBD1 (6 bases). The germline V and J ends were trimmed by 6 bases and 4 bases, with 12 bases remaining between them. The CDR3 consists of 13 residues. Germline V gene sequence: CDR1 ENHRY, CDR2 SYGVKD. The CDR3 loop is CAIRTEGGTEAFF. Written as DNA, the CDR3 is TGTGCCATCAGGACCGAGGGGGGCACTGAAGCTTTCTTT.

Here the CDR3 DNA reads TGCGCCAGCAGCCACCCCGTAGGAGCGGGAGTGGAAGATACGCAGTATTTT. Its translation: CASSHPVGAGVEDTQYF. The genes are TRBV4-1 and TRBJ2-3; 8 nucleotides match TRBD2. This CDR3 has 17 amino acids. Germline assignment: CDR1 MGHRA and CDR2 YSYEKL. After removal of 3 bases from V and 5 bases from J, the junction contained 13 bases not matched to a gene.

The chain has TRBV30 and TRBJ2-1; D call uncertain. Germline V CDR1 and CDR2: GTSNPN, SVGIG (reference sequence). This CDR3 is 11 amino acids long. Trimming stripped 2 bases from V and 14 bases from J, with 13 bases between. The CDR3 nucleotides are TGTGCCTGGAGTACGTGGGCGCTGAAGTTCTTC. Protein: CAWSTWALKFF.

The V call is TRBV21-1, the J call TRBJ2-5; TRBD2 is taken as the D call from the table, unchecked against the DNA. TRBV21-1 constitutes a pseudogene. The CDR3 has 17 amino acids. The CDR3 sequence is CASSKDETSGTAGTQYF. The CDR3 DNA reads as TGTGCCAGCAGCAAAGACGAGACTAGCGGGACCGCAGGGACCCAGTACTTC.

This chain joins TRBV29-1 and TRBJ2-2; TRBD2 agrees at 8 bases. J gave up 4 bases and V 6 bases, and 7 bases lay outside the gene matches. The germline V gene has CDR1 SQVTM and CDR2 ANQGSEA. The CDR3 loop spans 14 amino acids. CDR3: CSVGTSGATGELFF. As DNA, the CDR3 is TGCAGCGTAGGGACTAGTGGGGCCACCGGGGAGCTGTTTTTT.

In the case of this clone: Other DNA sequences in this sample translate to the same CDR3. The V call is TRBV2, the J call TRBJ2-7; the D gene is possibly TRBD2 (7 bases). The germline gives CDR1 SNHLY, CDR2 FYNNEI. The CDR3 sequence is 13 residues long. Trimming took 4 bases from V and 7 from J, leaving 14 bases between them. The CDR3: CASSGRGAGEQYF. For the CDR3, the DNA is TGTGCCAGCAGTGGTCGGGGGGCAGGGGAGCAGTACTTC.

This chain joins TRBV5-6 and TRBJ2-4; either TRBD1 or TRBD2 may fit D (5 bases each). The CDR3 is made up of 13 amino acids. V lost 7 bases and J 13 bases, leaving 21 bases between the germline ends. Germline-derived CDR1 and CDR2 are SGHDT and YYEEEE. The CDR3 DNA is TGTGCCAGCCTCTACTCCGGGACCCCAGGGCAGTACTTC. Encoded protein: CASLYSGTPGQYF.

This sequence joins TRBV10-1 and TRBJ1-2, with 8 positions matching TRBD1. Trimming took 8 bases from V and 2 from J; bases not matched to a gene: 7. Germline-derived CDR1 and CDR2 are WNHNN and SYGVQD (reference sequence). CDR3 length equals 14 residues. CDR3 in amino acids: CASSRTGSNYGYTF. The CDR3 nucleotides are TGCGCCAGCTCTAGGACAGGGAGCAACTATGGCTACACCTTC.

CDR3 in amino acids: CASSLDTGELFF. The CDR3 bases are TGTGCCAGCAGCCTTGACACCGGGGAGCTGTTTTTT. The chain is built from TRBV11-2 and TRBJ2-2; no clear D gene. Trimming pared 5 bases from V and 3 bases from J, leaving 4 bases between. Germline loops: CDR1 SGHAT, CDR2 FQNNGV. CDR3 length: 12 amino acids.

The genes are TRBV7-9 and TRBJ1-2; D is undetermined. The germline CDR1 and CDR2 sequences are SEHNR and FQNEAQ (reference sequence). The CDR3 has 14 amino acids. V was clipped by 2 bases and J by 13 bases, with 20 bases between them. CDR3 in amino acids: CASSLNRAIASATF. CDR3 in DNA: TGTGCCAGCAGCTTAAATCGAGCGATCGCCTCCGCCACCTTC.

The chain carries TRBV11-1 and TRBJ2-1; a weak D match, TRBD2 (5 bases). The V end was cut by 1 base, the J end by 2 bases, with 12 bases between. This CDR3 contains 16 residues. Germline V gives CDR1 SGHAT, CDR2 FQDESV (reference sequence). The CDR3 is CASSLERVLPYNEQFF. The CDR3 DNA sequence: TGTGCCAGCAGCTTAGAGAGGGTACTGCCCTACAATGAGCAGTTCTTC. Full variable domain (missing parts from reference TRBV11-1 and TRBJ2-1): EAEVAQSPRYKITEKSQAVAFWCDPISGHATLYWYRQILGQGPELLVQFQDESVVDDSQLPKDRFSAERLKGVDSTLKIQPAELGDSAMYLCASSLERVLPYNEQFFGPGTRLTVL.

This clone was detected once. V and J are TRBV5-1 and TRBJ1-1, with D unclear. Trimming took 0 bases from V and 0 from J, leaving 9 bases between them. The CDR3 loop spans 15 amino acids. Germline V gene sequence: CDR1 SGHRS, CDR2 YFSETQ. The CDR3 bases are TGCGCCAGCAGCTTGGGGTTCGGGGTGAACACTGAAGCTTTCTTT. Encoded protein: CASSLGFGVNTEAFF.

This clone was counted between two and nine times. This CDR3 reads CASSAAGSHNTEAFF. In nucleotides, the CDR3 is TGCGCCAGCAGCGCGGCGGGTTCTCATAACACTGAAGCTTTCTTT. This chain uses TRBV5-1 with TRBJ1-1; D not certain. The V and J ends lost 4 bases and 2 bases respectively, with 15 bases between them. CDR1 and CDR2 (germline): SGHRS, YFSETQ. The CDR3 is 15 residues long. The variable domain in full, completed from reference TRBV5-1 and TRBJ1-1, reads KAGVTQTPRYLIKTRGQQVTLSCSPISGHRSVSWYQQTPGQGLQFLFEYFSETQRNKGNFPGRFSGRQFSNSRSEMNVSTLELGDSALYLCASSAAGSHNTEAFFGQGTRLTVV.

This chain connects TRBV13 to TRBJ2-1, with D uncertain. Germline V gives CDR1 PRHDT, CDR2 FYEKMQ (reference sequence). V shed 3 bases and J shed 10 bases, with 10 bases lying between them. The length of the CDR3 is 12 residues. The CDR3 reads CASSLFPGEQFF. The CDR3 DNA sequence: TGTGCCAGCAGCTTGTTCCCCGGCGAGCAGTTCTTC. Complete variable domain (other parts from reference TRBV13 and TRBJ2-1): AAGVIQSPRHLIKEKRETATLKCYPIPRHDTVYWYQQGPGQDPQFLISFYEKMQSDKGSIPDRFSAQQFSDYHSELNMSSLELGDSALYFCASSLFPGEQFFGPGTRLTVL.

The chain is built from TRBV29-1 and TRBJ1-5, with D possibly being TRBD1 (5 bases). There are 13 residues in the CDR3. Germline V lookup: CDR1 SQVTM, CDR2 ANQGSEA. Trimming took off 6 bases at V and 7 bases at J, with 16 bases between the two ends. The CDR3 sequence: CSVRRDQGQPQHF. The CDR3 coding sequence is TGCAGCGTCCGCCGGGACCAAGGGCAGCCCCAGCATTTT.

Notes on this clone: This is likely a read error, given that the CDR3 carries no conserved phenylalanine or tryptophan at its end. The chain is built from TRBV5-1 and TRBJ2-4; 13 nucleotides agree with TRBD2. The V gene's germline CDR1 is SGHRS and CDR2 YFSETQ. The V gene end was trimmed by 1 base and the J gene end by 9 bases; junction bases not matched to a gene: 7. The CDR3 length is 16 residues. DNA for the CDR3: TGCGCCAGCAGCTTGACTAGCGGGAGGGCCTCTATCATTCAGTACCTC. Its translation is CASSLTSGRASIIQYL.

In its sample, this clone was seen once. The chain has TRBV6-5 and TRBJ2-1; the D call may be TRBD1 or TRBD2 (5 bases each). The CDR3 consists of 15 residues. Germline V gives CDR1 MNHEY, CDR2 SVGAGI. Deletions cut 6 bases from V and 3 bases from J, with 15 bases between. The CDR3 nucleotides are TGTGCCAGCAGAAGGGCCCCGGGGCACTACAATGAGCAGTTCTTC. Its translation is CASRRAPGHYNEQFF.

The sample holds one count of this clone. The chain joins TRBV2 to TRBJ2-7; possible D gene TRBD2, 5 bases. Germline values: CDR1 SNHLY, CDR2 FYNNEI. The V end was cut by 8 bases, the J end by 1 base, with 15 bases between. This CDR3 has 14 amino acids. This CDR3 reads CASQTLRESYEQYF. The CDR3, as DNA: TGTGCCAGCCAGACTCTGAGGGAATCCTACGAGCAGTACTTC.

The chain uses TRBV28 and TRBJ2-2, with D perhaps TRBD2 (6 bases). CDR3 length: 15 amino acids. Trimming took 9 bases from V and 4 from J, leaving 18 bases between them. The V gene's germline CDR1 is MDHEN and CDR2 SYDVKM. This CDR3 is CASFSGAGLTGELFF. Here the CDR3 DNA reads TGTGCCAGTTTCTCGGGAGCAGGGCTCACCGGGGAGCTGTTTTTT.